The rows below give T cell receptor beta chains drawn from one sample of a study of regulatory T cells in long-lasting Graves disease. MiXCR, run by TCRdb on the multiplex PCR reads, gives a single entry per CDR3 protein. In the table there are 400,000 to 450,000 distinct CDR3 sequences, 15% of which are singletons. This sample was also put to use in a study of T cells in Graves' hyperthyroidism and ophthalmopathy.

The sample in question was peripheral blood mononuclear cells (PBMCs), obtained at new diagnosis, from a patient treated with antithyroid drugs. The source of these receptors is a woman aged 25-40 years with Graves disease. CDR3s include the opening cysteine and the closing phenylalanine or tryptophan. The D gene is left open where the match is weak. The size entry is marked missing in some rows and otherwise reads once, few, many or a size class.

J: TRBJ2-5; size: -; length: 16; D: TRBD2; V: TRBV5-1; CDR3: CASSLALAGEQETQYF
J: TRBJ2-7; size: many; length: 16; D: -; V: TRBV11-2; CDR3: CASSSKITGTAYEQYF
J: TRBJ2-7; size: -; length: 14; D: -; V: TRBV19; CDR3: CASSARDYSYEQYF
J: TRBJ1-2; size: -; length: 15; D: -; V: TRBV24-1; CDR3: CATSDAPEGQNGYTF
J: TRBJ2-1; size: many; length: 17; D: TRBD2; V: TRBV12-5; CDR3: CASGSTEGGRASREQFF
J: TRBJ2-1; size: many; length: 13; D: -; V: TRBV5-1; CDR3: CASSLVLLDEQFF
J: TRBJ2-2; size: few; length: 15; D: -; V: TRBV7-9; CDR3: CASSFQRLNTGELFF
J: TRBJ2-3; size: many; length: 17; D: -; V: TRBV28; CDR3: CASSFWGSPQPTDTQYF
J: TRBJ2-7; size: -; length: 17; D: TRBD2; V: TRBV6-5; CDR3: CASSYAASGFSSYEQYF
J: TRBJ2-1; size: -; length: 14; D: TRBD2; V: TRBV20-1; CDR3: CSARLAGGIDEQFF
J: TRBJ2-3; size: few; length: 18; D: TRBD2; V: TRBV3-1; CDR3: CASSHLSGGRFSTDTQYF
J: TRBJ2-7; size: few; length: 13; D: -; V: TRBV30; CDR3: CAWSLGVVNEQYF
J: TRBJ1-2; size: -; length: 15; D: -; V: TRBV9; CDR3: CASSVEGGRNYGYTF
J: TRBJ2-2; size: few; length: 16; D: TRBD2; V: TRBV5-1; CDR3: CASTLTSGRAPGELFF
J: TRBJ1-5; size: many; length: 15; D: -; V: TRBV28; CDR3: CASSFGSRINQPQHF
J: TRBJ2-7; size: many; length: 11; D: -; V: TRBV30; CDR3: CASERSYEQYF
J: TRBJ1-5; size: many; length: 13; D: -; V: TRBV7-9; CDR3: CASSVTDGQPQHF
J: TRBJ2-3; size: many; length: 14; D: TRBD2; V: TRBV11-2; CDR3: CASSFTGGPDTQYF
J: TRBJ1-2; size: many; length: 13; D: -; V: TRBV6-1; CDR3: CASSHPGTTGYTF
J: TRBJ2-5; size: many; length: 16; D: -; V: TRBV28; CDR3: CASSLWGSGEEETQYF
J: TRBJ2-2; size: few; length: 15; D: TRBD2; V: TRBV5-6; CDR3: CASRGLAGVNRELFF
J: TRBJ1-3; size: few; length: 13; D: -; V: TRBV28; CDR3: CASKILPGNTIYF
J: TRBJ2-5; size: few; length: 11; D: -; V: TRBV20-1; CDR3: CSASPGETQYF
J: TRBJ2-4; size: -; length: 20; D: TRBD2; V: TRBV4-1; CDR3: CASSPLWTSGRAGAKNIQYF
J: TRBJ2-2; size: many; length: 15; D: -; V: TRBV28; CDR3: CASSLPGGGTGELFF
J: TRBJ2-7; size: many; length: 12; D: -; V: TRBV30; CDR3: CAWGDGTYEQYF
J: TRBJ1-1; size: few; length: 13; D: -; V: TRBV28; CDR3: CASSLTGDTEALF
J: TRBJ2-6; size: few; length: 14; D: -; V: TRBV11-2; CDR3: CASSPVSGANVLTF
J: TRBJ2-2; size: many; length: 16; D: TRBD2; V: TRBV28; CDR3: CASSFRSGGATGELFF
J: TRBJ2-1; size: many; length: 14; D: TRBD2; V: TRBV5-6; CDR3: CASSDSGGVNEQFF
J: TRBJ2-1; size: once; length: 11; D: -; V: TRBV6-2/TRBV6-3; CDR3: CASRSSYEQFF
J: TRBJ1-6; size: -; length: 16; D: -; V: TRBV20-1; CDR3: CSAREVGEGGNSPLHF